This TCR beta chain comes out of a study of beta chain features in type 1 diabetes. Study outcomes and limitations: Moderately but significantly shorter TCRB CDR3s were found in Type 1 diabetes patients in all four CD4+ subsets.

Expressed TCRB transcripts were sequenced because the entire RNA isolate underwent reverse transcription. Sequenced by immunoSEQ multiplex PCR; TCRdb stores in-frame clones only, minus some. The repertoire includes approximately 280,000 clones, 14% to 15% of them detected once, and 0.015% to 0.017% sits in the top ten. On this clone: As yet, its antigen is unknown.

The V end lost 2 bases, the J end lost 5 bases, and 10 bases lay between the germline ends. Looked up from germline, CDR1 is SGHNT and CDR2 is YYREEE (reference sequence). CDR3 length: 13 amino acids. The chain couples TRBV5-4 to TRBJ2-5; a possible D gene is TRBD2 (6 bases). The sequenced sample consisted of naive CD4+ T cells from blood. This TCR was recovered from a man aged 18 to 29 with type 1 diabetes. The CDR3 sequence: CASSFAGRETQYF. The CDR3 nucleotides are TGTGCCAGCAGCTTCGCAGGGAGGGAGACCCAGTACTTC.